These T cell receptor beta chains were read from a single sample in a study of molecular identifiers for immune sequencing clone quantification. Via MiXCR, TCRdb re-called the PCR reads, giving one row per CDR3 protein. The table shows some 320,000 distinct CDR3 sequences, with 24% occurring only once. The sequenced material came from naive CD8+ T cells from blood, with Jurkat cell RNA spiked in. The receptors come from a human donor in good health. Some libraries in this study had Jurkat cell RNA spiked in. Each CDR3 is given with its conserved first and last residue.

j_call v_call cdr3_aa
TRBJ1-4 TRBV7-9 CASSSGQTNEKLFF
TRBJ2-3 TRBV6-5 CASMGRGPTDTQYF
TRBJ1-1 TRBV12-2 CASRVPEGLFGTEAFF
TRBJ1-1 TRBV7-6 CASSLTGTLNTEAFF
TRBJ2-3 TRBV4-1 CASSQGLAGGSPSFLGQYF
TRBJ2-6 TRBV19 CASSPRDSWGANVLTF
TRBJ2-2 TRBV29-1 CSVEKSESGENTGELFF
TRBJ2-3 TRBV5-4 CASSNLAGGSTDTQYF
TRBJ2-1 TRBV4-3 CASSAGTASYNEQFF
TRBJ2-3 TRBV7-6 CASSWTSEEADTQYF
TRBJ2-1 TRBV6-2/TRBV6-3 CASSYWEGDEQFF
TRBJ1-4 TRBV12-3/TRBV12-4 CASSLIGNEVEKLFF
TRBJ2-3 TRBV7-7 CASSLGYRETDTQYF
TRBJ2-2 TRBV20-1 CSARTLTETGELFF
TRBJ1-2 TRBV6-1 CASRLRGSGSGYTF
TRBJ1-3 TRBV5-3 CASSFPKQGGNTIYF